This T cell receptor beta chain appears in the sequencing data of a study of T cell repertoires in cytomegalovirus infection. Study information: In public TCR beta signatures, there were indications of both CMV infection and matching HLA type.

TCRdb called the reads again in MiXCR, with one record for every CDR3 protein. The sample yields 150,000 to 200,000 distinct CDR3 sequences, approximately 28% seen once. As to this clonotype: Its antigen is still unknown.

The CDR3 sequence is 11 residues long. Germline V CDR1 and CDR2: SNHLY, FYNNEI. Trimming removed 11 bases at V and 3 bases at J, with 9 bases between. Points from the study as a whole: Frequencies of public TCR beta families were cumulated, and this identified carriers of CMV plus the relevant HLA. Across the ex vivo response, the dominant clonotypes were HLA-C-restricted CMV-specific TCR beta clonotypes.

The chain joins TRBV2 to TRBJ2-3; D is unclear. This sequence originates from a human donor in good health (CMV status not recorded). Some clones in this sample may be carry-over from other donors' samples. What was sequenced was PBMCs. CDR3 DNA: TGTGCCTTGGCAGATACAGATACGCAGTATTTT. Residues: CALADTDTQYF.